The 25 T cell receptor beta chains listed next were all sequenced from one sample in a study of blood T cells in healthy people across ages. With a J-beta primer mix and a sample-barcoded 5' primer, a second PCR ran about 6 to 11 cycles. TCRdb re-called the 5' RACE reads through MiXCR, storing one row per CDR3 protein. The sample holds roughly 2 million distinct CDR3 sequences; less than 50% are singletons and the top ten take 2% to 2.5%. The material sequenced was blood. The source of these receptors is a woman aged 40-49 years in good health.

The chain is built from TRBV11-2 and TRBJ2-7; D may be TRBD1 or TRBD2 (5 bases each). V was clipped by 7 bases and J by 3 bases, with 13 bases between them. CDR1 and CDR2 from the germline V gene are SGHAT and FQNNGV. The CDR3 is made up of 13 amino acids. CDR3 nucleotides: TGTGCCAGCATGGGACCATCACTCTACGAGCAGTACTTC. Its translation: CASMGPSLYEQYF.

The table lists this clonotype with a few counts. This chain uses TRBV27 with TRBJ1-1; perhaps TRBD1 as D (6 bases). The CDR3 has 13 residues. CDR1 and CDR2 (germline): MNHEY, SMNVEV (reference sequence). Trimming cost V 5 bases and J 5 bases, with 12 bases left between them. The CDR3, as DNA: TGTGCCAGCAGTGATACAGGGCGGACTGAAGCTTTCTTT. It yields the protein CASSDTGRTEAFF.

The gene calls are TRBV7-3 and TRBJ2-6; D ambiguous. CDR1 and CDR2 (germline): SGHTA, FQGTGA. V lost 5 bases to trimming and J lost 0 bases, with 8 bases between them. CDR3 size: 15 residues. The CDR3 DNA reads TGTGCCAGCAGCCCTGGTAACTCTGGGGCCAACGTCCTGACTTTC. It translates to CASSPGNSGANVLTF.

This rearrangement joins TRBV10-2 to TRBJ2-3; perhaps TRBD2 as D (6 bases). Germline values: CDR1 WSHSY, CDR2 SAAADI. This CDR3 has 15 residues. V lost 6 bases and J 1 base, leaving 14 bases between the germline ends. The CDR3 DNA reads as TGCGCCAGCAGAATGACTAGTATCGGCACAGATACGCAGTATTTT. Translating gives CASRMTSIGTDTQYF.

CDR3 coding DNA: TGCAGTGCGAGGGGGGGCGGGGGTGGGGGCAATCAGCCCCAGCATTTT. It translates to CSARGGGGGGNQPQHF. The gene calls are TRBV20-1 and TRBJ1-5, with a weak D call TRBD1 (6 bases). Per the germline V gene, CDR1 is DFQATT and CDR2 is SNEGSKA (reference sequence). The V and J ends lost 6 bases and 2 bases respectively, with 20 bases between them. The CDR3 sequence is 16 residues long.

The rearrangement links TRBV6-5 to TRBJ2-1; D gene uncertain. Germline V gene lookup returns CDR1 MNHEY and CDR2 SVGAGI. The CDR3 sequence is 15 residues long. V shed 6 bases and J shed 5 bases, with 17 bases lying between them. The chain's CDR3 is CASSLNEGNHNEQFF. As DNA, the CDR3 is TGTGCCAGCAGCCTGAATGAAGGAAATCACAATGAGCAGTTCTTC.

The chain carries TRBV7-2 and TRBJ1-5; D is undetermined. CDR1 is SGHTA, CDR2 FQGNSA, per germline. V lost 5 bases to trimming and J lost 2 bases, with 13 bases between them. The CDR3 sequence is 15 residues long. The CDR3 loop reads CASSRIGGRNQPQHF. The CDR3 DNA reads TGTGCCAGCAGCCGCATCGGAGGTCGCAATCAGCCCCAGCATTTT.

There are a few counts of this clonotype. The J gene is TRBJ2-5, the V gene TRBV7-2; TRBD1 matches 9 bases. CDR1 is SGHTA and CDR2 is FQGNSA in the germline V gene. The V segment lost 6 bases and the J segment 4 bases; nucleotides outside the gene matches: 6. CDR3 length equals 14 residues. The CDR3, as DNA: TGTGCCAGCAGGAAGGGGACAGGGATAGAGACCCAGTACTTC. Its translation is CASRKGTGIETQYF.

This clonotype was detected only a few times. V usage is TRBV3-1 and J usage is TRBJ2-7; TRBD1 might be the D (6 bases). The CDR3 is 13 amino acids. The V gene's germline CDR1 is LGHDT and CDR2 YNNKEL (reference sequence). V lost 3 bases to trimming and J lost 4 bases, with 10 bases between them. In nucleotides, the CDR3 is TGTGCCAGCAGCCAGACAGGACAGTACGAGCAGTACTTC. This encodes CASSQTGQYEQYF.

DNA for the CDR3: TGTGCCAGCTCACCAGATCAACTAGCGGTCTACGAGCAGTACTTC. Its protein is CASSPDQLAVYEQYF. The gene calls are TRBV18 and TRBJ2-7, with 8 positions matching TRBD2. Trimming took 2 bases from V and 3 from J; bases not matched to a gene: 6. Germline loops: CDR1 KGHSH, CDR2 LQKENI. CDR3 length: 15 residues.

This clonotype was picked up many times. The chain uses TRBV5-1 and TRBJ1-1, with unresolved D. The germline gives CDR1 SGHRS, CDR2 YFSETQ. Trimming left V 0 bases short and J 0 bases short, with 3 bases between. The CDR3 is 13 residues long. CDR3: CASSLVVNTEAFF. DNA for the CDR3: TGCGCCAGCAGCTTGGTAGTGAACACTGAAGCTTTCTTT.

This clonotype was seen repeatedly, ten times or more. J is TRBJ2-3 and V is TRBV7-2, with 10 bases aligning to TRBD2. Germline CDR1 is SGHTA and CDR2 is FQGNSA. This CDR3 is 15 amino acids long. Trimming took 5 bases from V and 0 from J; bases not matched to a gene: 2. Here the CDR3 reads CASSPSGGSTDTQYF. The DNA for the CDR3 is TGTGCCAGCAGCCCTAGCGGGGGCAGCACAGATACGCAGTATTTT.

The V call is TRBV20-1, the J call TRBJ2-3, with TRBD1 matching 7 bases. There are 14 residues in the CDR3. V was clipped by 4 bases and J by 2 bases; unmatched bases: 6. Germline V gene data show CDR1 as DFQATT and CDR2 as SNEGSKA (reference sequence). The CDR3 DNA reads TGCAGTGCTAACAGGGGCCTTCACACAGATACGCAGTATTTT. Translated: CSANRGLHTDTQYF.

In this sample, this clonotype turned up a few times. The junction differs from germline at one of its ends, possibly a read error. This sequence joins TRBV28 and TRBJ2-2; TRBD2 is a possible D gene (5 bases). The germline gives CDR1 MDHEN, CDR2 SYDVKM. This CDR3 spans 13 amino acids. The DNA for the CDR3 is TGTGCCAGCAGTTTTGGGGTCACCGGGGAGCTATTTTTT. Its translation: CASSFGVTGELFF.

The rearrangement joins TRBV29-1 to TRBJ2-1; 7 positions match TRBD1. Per germline, CDR1 SQVTM and CDR2 ANQGSEA. After removal of 6 bases from V and 7 bases from J, the junction contained 18 bases not matched to a gene. The CDR3 is 16 residues long. The CDR3 region has the DNA TGCAGCGTGGGTGGGGGCAGACAGGGTTTGGGGAATGAGCAGTTCTTC. It translates to CSVGGGRQGLGNEQFF.

The chain joins TRBV24-1 to TRBJ2-1; D call uncertain. Germline values: CDR1 KGHDR, CDR2 SFDVKD. The CDR3 runs 14 residues. Trimming cost V 4 bases and J 7 bases, with 13 bases left between them. CDR3 DNA sequence: TGTGCCACCAGTGAAGCACTAAACCTGAATGAGCAGTTCTTC. This encodes CATSEALNLNEQFF.

V usage is TRBV5-1 and J usage is TRBJ2-7; 14 bases line up with TRBD2. The end of the DNA is better explained by TRBJ2-5, so the J call may be wrong. The germline V gene encodes CDR1 SGHRS and CDR2 YFSETQ. This CDR3 is built from 15 residues. CDR3 region: CASIRTSGGKETQYF. Here the CDR3 DNA reads TGCGCCAGCATCCGGACTAGCGGGGGGAAAGAGACCCAGTACTTC.

The chain uses TRBV11-1 and TRBJ2-1; D could derive from TRBD1 or TRBD2 (7 bases each). The CDR3 is 20 residues long. Trimming cost V 2 bases and J 7 bases, with 30 bases left between them. Germline CDR1 and CDR2: SGHAT and FQDESV (reference sequence). CDR3 loop: CASSLFGGRGGRADGNEQFF. The CDR3 DNA follows: TGTGCCAGCAGCTTATTTGGAGGCAGGGGGGGACGCGCGGATGGGAATGAGCAGTTCTTC. The full variable domain, its missing parts supplied by reference TRBV11-1 and TRBJ2-1, is EAEVAQSPRYKITEKSQAVAFWCDPISGHATLYWYRQILGQGPELLVQFQDESVVDDSQLPKDRFSAERLKGVDSTLKIQPAELGDSAMYLCASSLFGGRGGRADGNEQFFGPGTRLTVL.

This clonotype appeared a few times. V usage is TRBV7-3 and J usage is TRBJ2-5; 7 nucleotides agree with TRBD2. The germline V gene has CDR1 SGHTA and CDR2 FQGTGA. V was pared by 4 bases and J by 0 bases, with 5 bases of the junction left unmatched. This CDR3 is built from 15 residues. The DNA for the CDR3 is TGTGCCAGCAGCTCCCGTGGGGGGGACCAAGAGACCCAGTACTTC. It is translated as CASSSRGGDQETQYF.

The chain carries TRBV20-1 and TRBJ2-1; TRBD2 matches at 7 bases. Germline V gene lookup returns CDR1 DFQATT and CDR2 SNEGSKA (reference sequence). The CDR3 sequence is 15 residues long. V was clipped by 5 bases and J by 1 base; unmatched bases: 8. For the CDR3, the DNA is TGCAGTGCTGGACTAGAAGTCCAATCCTACAATGAGCAGTTCTTC. Translation gives CSAGLEVQSYNEQFF.

This sequence joins TRBV24-1 and TRBJ2-3, with 7 bases that match TRBD1. Per germline, CDR1 KGHDR and CDR2 SFDVKD. With 4 bases clipped from V and 5 bases from J, the junction kept 5 bases outside the gene matches. CDR3 length: 14 amino acids. The CDR3 reads CATSDRDSRDTQYF. The DNA for the CDR3 is TGTGCCACCAGTGACAGGGACAGCCGAGATACGCAGTATTTT.

CDR3 bases: TGTGCCAGCAGTCCCTCGGGAACTAATGAAAAACTGTTTTTT. It is translated as CASSPSGTNEKLFF. The chain recombines TRBV12-3 or TRBV12-4 with TRBJ1-4; D gene ambiguous. V shed 5 bases and J shed 1 base, with 8 bases lying between them. This CDR3 contains 14 residues.

Only a few counts were recorded for this clonotype. This chain uses TRBV7-2 with TRBJ1-2; D uncertain. Trimming removed 4 bases from V and 4 bases from J, with 16 bases in between. The CDR3 contains 15 residues. Germline CDR1 and CDR2: SGHTA and FQGNSA. The CDR3: CASSSKRAIAYGYTF. The CDR3 region has the DNA TGTGCCAGCAGCTCGAAACGGGCCATCGCCTATGGCTACACCTTC.

This clonotype has only a few counts. The rearrangement uses TRBV7-2 and TRBJ2-1; 16 bases agree with TRBD2. Trimming removed 0 bases from V and 10 bases from J; junction bases left unmatched: 9. CDR3 length: 18 amino acids. The germline CDR1 and CDR2 sequences are SGHTA and FQGNSA. DNA of the CDR3: TGTGCCAGCAGCTTAGCTACAGGGACTAGCGGGGGGGTGTCAGAGCAGTTCTTC. Amino acids: CASSLATGTSGGVSEQFF.

Turning to this clonotype: One junction end disagrees with the germline gene, perhaps due to a read error. J is TRBJ2-1 and V is TRBV9, with D maybe TRBD1 (5 bases). The germline V gene has CDR1 SGDLS and CDR2 YYNGEE. This CDR3 region has 15 residues. CDR3 bases: TGTGCCAGCAGCGCCTCAGGGTCGGGCTACAATGTGCAGTTCTTC. This translates into CASSASGSGYNVQFF.